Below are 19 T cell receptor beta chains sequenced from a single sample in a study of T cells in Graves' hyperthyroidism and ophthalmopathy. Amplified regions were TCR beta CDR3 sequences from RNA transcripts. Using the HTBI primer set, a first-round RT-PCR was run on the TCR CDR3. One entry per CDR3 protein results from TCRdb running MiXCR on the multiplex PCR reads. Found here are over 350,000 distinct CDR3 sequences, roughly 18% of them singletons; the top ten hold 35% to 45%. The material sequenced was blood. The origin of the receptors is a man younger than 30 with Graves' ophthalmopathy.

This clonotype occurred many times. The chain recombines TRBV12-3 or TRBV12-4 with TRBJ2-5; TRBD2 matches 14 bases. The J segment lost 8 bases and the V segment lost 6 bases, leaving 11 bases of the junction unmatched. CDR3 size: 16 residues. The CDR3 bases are TGTGCCAGCAGCCAGGGACTAGCGGGGGATCGAGCTACCCAGTACTTC. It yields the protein CASSQGLAGDRATQYF.

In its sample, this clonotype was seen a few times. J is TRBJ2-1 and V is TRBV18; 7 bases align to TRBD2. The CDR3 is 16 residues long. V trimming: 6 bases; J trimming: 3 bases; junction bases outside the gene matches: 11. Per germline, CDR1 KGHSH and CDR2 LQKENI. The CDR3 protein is CASSPWGTGGYNEQFF. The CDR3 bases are TGTGCCAGCTCCCCCTGGGGGACGGGGGGCTACAATGAGCAGTTCTTC. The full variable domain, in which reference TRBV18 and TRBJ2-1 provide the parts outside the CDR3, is NAGVMQNPRHLVRRRGQEARLRCSPMKGHSHVYWYRQLPEEGLKFMVYLQKENIIDESGMPKERFSAEFPKEGPSILRIQQVVRGDSAAYFCASSPWGTGGYNEQFFGPGTRLTVL.

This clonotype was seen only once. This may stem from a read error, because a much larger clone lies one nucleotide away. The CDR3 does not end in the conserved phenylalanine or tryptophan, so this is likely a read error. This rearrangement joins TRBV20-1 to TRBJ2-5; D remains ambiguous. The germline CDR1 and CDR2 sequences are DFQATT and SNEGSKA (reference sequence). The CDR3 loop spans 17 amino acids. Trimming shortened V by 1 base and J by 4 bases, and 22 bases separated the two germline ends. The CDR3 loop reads CSARALGLTVGRETQYL. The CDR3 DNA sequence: TGCAGTGCTAGAGCGCTGGGTTTAACAGTTGGTCGAGAGACCCAGTACCTC.

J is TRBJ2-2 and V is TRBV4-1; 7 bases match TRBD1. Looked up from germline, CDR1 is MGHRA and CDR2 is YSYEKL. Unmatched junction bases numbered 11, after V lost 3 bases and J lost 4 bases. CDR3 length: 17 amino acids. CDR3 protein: CASSQALDRVFTGELFF. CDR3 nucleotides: TGCGCCAGCAGCCAGGCCCTTGACAGGGTTTTCACCGGGGAGCTGTTTTTT.

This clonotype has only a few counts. The chain's CDR3 is CASSLPPGRGRTDTQYF. DNA for the CDR3: TGTGCCAGCAGCTTACCCCCTGGGAGGGGTCGCACAGATACGCAGTATTTT. V is TRBV11-2 and J is TRBJ2-3; 7 bases agree with TRBD2. Germline CDR1 reads SGHAT; CDR2 reads FQNNGV. With V trimmed by 2 bases and J by 1 base, 9 bases remained unmatched. The CDR3 loop spans 17 amino acids.

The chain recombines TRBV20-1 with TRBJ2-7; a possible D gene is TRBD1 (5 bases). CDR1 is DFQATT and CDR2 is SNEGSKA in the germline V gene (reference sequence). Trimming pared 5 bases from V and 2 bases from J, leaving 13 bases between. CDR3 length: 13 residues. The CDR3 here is CSARTLETYEQYF. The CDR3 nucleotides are TGCAGTGCTCGGACATTGGAAACCTACGAGCAGTACTTC.

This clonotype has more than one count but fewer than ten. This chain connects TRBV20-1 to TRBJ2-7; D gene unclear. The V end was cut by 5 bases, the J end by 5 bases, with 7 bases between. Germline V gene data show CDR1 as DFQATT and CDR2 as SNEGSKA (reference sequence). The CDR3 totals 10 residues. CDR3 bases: TGCAGTGCTTTTTTCGACGAGCAGTACTTC. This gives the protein CSAFFDEQYF.

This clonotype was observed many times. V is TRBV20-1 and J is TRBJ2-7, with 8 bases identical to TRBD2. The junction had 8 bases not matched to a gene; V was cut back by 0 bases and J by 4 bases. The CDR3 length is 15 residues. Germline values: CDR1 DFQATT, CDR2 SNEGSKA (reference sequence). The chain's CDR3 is CSARDLPSGGYEQYF. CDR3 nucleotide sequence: TGCAGTGCTAGAGATTTACCCAGCGGGGGTTACGAGCAGTACTTC.

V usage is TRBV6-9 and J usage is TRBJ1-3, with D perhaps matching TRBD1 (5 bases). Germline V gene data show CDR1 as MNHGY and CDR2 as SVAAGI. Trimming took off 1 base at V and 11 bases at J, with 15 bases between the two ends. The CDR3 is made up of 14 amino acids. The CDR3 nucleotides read TGTGCCAGCAGTTATTACTCCCAGGGACCAGCCATATATTTT. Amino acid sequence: CASSYYSQGPAIYF.

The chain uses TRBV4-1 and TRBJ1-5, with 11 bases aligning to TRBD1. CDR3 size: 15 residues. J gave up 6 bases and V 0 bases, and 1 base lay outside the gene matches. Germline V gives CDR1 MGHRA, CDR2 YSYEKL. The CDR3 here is CASSQDGTGGQPQHF. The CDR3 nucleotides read TGCGCCAGCAGCCAAGATGGGACAGGGGGTCAGCCCCAGCATTTT.

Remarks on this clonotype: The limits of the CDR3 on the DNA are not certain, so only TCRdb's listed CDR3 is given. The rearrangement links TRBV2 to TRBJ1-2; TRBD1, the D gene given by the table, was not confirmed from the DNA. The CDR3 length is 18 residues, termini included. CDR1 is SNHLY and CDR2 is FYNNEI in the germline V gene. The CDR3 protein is CASSFYICSGTGGNGYTF.

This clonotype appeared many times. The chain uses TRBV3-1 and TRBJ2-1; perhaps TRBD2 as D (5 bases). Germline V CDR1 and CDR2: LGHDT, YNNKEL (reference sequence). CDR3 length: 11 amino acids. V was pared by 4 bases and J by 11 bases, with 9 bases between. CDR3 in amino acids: CASSPGIQQFF. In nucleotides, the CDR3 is TGTGCCAGCAGCCCCGGGATACAGCAGTTCTTC.

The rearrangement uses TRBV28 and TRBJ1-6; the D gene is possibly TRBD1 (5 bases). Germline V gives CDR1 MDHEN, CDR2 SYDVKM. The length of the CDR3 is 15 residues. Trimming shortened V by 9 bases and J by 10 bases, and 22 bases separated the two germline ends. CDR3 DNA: TGTGCCAGTGGTTCCCCAGAAGGGGCGCGGTCACCCCTCCACTTT. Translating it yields CASGSPEGARSPLHF.

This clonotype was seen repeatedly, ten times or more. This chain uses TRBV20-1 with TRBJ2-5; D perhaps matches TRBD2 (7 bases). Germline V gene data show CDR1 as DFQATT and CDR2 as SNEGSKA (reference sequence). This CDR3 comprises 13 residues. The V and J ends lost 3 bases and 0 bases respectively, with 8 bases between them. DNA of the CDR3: TGCAGTGCTAGCGGGGGGCACCAAGAGACCCAGTACTTC. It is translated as CSASGGHQETQYF.

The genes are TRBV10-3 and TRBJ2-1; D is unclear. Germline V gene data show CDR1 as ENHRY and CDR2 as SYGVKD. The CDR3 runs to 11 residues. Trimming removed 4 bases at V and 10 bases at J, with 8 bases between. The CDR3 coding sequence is TGTGCCATCAGTGCTCTAGACGAGCAGTTCTTC. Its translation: CAISALDEQFF.

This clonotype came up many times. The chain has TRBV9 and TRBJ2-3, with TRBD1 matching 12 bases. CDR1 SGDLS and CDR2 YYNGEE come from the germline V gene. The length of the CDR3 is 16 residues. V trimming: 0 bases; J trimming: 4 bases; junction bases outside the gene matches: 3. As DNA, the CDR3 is TGTGCCAGCAGCGTAGTGGGACAGGGGGCGTCAGATACGCAGTATTTT. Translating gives CASSVVGQGASDTQYF.

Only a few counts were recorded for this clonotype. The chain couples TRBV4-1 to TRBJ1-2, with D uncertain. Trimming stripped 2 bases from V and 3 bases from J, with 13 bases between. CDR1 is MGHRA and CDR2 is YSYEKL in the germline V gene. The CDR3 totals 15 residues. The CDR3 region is CASSQISRTDYGYTF. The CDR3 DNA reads TGCGCCAGCAGCCAAATCTCCCGGACCGACTATGGCTACACCTTC.

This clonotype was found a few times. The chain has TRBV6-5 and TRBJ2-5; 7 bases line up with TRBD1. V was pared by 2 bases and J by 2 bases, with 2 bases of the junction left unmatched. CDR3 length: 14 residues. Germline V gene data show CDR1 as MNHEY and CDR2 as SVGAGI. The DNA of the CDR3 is TGTGCCAGCAGTTACGGGGGACAGCAAGAGACCCAGTACTTC. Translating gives CASSYGGQQETQYF.

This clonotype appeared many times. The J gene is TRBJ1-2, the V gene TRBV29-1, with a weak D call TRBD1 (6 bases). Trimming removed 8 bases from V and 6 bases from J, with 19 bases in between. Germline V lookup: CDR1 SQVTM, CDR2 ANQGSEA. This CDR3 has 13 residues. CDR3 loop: CSSSPGTQNGYTF. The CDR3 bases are TGCAGCTCATCCCCCGGGACACAGAATGGCTACACCTTC. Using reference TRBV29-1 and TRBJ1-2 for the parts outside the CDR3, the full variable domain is SAVISQKPSRDICQRGTSLTIQCQVDSQVTMMFWYRQQPGQSLTLIATANQGSEATYESGFVIDKFPISRPNLTFSTLTVSNMSPEDSSIYLCSSSPGTQNGYTFGSGTRLTVV.